Below, 9 T cell receptor beta chains from the same sample are listed, as sequenced in a study of control samples from healthy donors and cancer patients (dated by TCRdb to 2018 to 2021). Library preparation used the immunoSEQ multiplex PCR assay. TCRdb limited this immuneACCESS table to in-frame rearrangements with V and J called. A share of clones is missing; checked studies link under half to unresolved V genes, and the rest is unexplained. The sample data list about 97,000 clones, and just over 90% of these were observed just once. The ten largest make up roughly 2.5% of the sample. The sequenced sample was blood. The origin of the receptors is a woman aged 18-35 years in good health.

The chain has TRBV7-9 and TRBJ1-1; no firm D call. The CDR3 spans 12 residues. Trimming left V 5 bases short and J 1 base short, with 5 bases between. Germline CDR1 and CDR2: SEHNR and FQNEAQ (reference sequence). The CDR3 region has the DNA TGTGCCAGCAGCGACTGGAACACTGAAGCTTTCTTT. This codes for CASSDWNTEAFF.

The rearrangement links TRBV3-1 (or the pseudogene TRBV3-2) to TRBJ1-3; perhaps TRBD1 as D (6 bases). The CDR3 spans 16 residues. Germline values: CDR1 LGHDT, CDR2 YNNKEL (reference sequence). Trimming removed 3 bases from V and 3 bases from J, with 15 bases in between. CDR3 DNA: TGTGCCAGCAGCCAGCCACAGGGAGCGGTTGGAAACACCATATATTTT. Translation gives CASSQPQGAVGNTIYF.

The V and J genes are TRBV10-1 and TRBJ1-3, with a tentative D call TRBD1 (5 bases). V lost 11 bases to trimming and J lost 4 bases, with 9 bases between them. The length of the CDR3 is 11 residues. Germline V CDR1 and CDR2: WNHNN, SYGVQD (reference sequence). The CDR3 reads CAPGPGNTIYF. CDR3 nucleotides: TGCGCCCCGGGGCCGGGAAACACCATATATTTT.

This rearrangement joins TRBV10-1 to TRBJ2-7; 13 bases align to TRBD2. This CDR3 is 19 amino acids long. In germline, CDR1 is WNHNN, CDR2 SYGVQD (reference sequence). Germline trimming cut 4 bases from V and 4 bases from J; bases unmatched to any gene: 16. The chain's CDR3 is CASSAARAPGLAGEYEQYF. CDR3 coding DNA: TGCGCCAGCAGTGCAGCGCGGGCACCCGGACTAGCGGGAGAGTACGAGCAGTACTTC.

The V call is TRBV3-1 (or the pseudogene TRBV3-2), the J call TRBJ1-6; the match to TRBD1 covers 7 bases. The V and J ends lost 2 bases and 9 bases, in that order; junction bases with no gene match: 10. This CDR3 contains 16 residues. CDR1 is LGHDT, CDR2 YNNKEL, per germline (reference sequence). The CDR3 sequence is CASSQPDRADGSPLHF. The CDR3 bases are TGTGCCAGCAGCCAACCCGACAGGGCCGATGGTTCACCCCTCCACTTT.

The chain recombines TRBV7-2 with TRBJ2-1; possible D gene TRBD1, 5 bases. CDR3 length equals 15 residues. Germline V lookup: CDR1 SGHTA, CDR2 FQGNSA. V lost 4 bases and J lost 10, with 20 bases in between. The CDR3 bases are TGTGCCAGCAGCTCTGGGGCCCCCAGCCTACCCGAGCAGTTCTTC. Encoded protein: CASSSGAPSLPEQFF.

This chain joins TRBV28 and TRBJ2-7, with 9 positions matching TRBD1. Per germline, CDR1 MDHEN and CDR2 SYDVKM. The CDR3 runs 15 residues. V lost 4 bases and J lost 6; bases outside the gene matches: 10. CDR3 nucleotides: TGTGCCAGCAGTTATTCCGGGACAGGGCTTCGCGAGCAGTACTTC. It yields the protein CASSYSGTGLREQYF.

This chain joins TRBV30 and TRBJ1-2; D ambiguous. Germline V gene data show CDR1 as GTSNPN and CDR2 as SVGIG (reference sequence). This CDR3 comprises 13 residues. The ends were cut back, 4 bases at V and 7 bases at J, with 16 bases in the middle. CDR3 loop: CAWTRKSYSGYTF. The CDR3 DNA reads TGTGCCTGGACCAGGAAATCATACTCTGGCTACACCTTC.

The chain couples TRBV28 to TRBJ1-4, with a weak D call TRBD1 (6 bases). The CDR3 runs to 14 residues. Germline loops: CDR1 MDHEN, CDR2 SYDVKM. V was trimmed by 3 bases and J by 3 bases, leaving 8 bases between them. The CDR3 protein is CASSFTGPNEKLFF. The CDR3 nucleotides read TGTGCCAGCAGTTTCACAGGGCCTAATGAAAAACTGTTTTTT.